These T cell receptor beta chains were read from a single sample in a study of blood T cell repertoires in COVID-19. Profiled with immunoSEQ multiplex PCR; TCRdb holds only in-frame clones, not every one. The sample consists of roughly 250,000 clones, 85% to 90% of them appearing once. Sequencing was done on a sample of peripheral blood. The receptor source for this set is a middle-aged woman with acute or convalescent COVID-19. Both conserved end residues are part of each CDR3. The D gene is left open where the match is weak. Clone size appears in some rows only: once, few, many, or a class for an expanded clone.

v_gene	abundance	d_gene	j_gene	CDR3aa	CDR3nt
TRBV30	.	TRBD1	TRBJ1-3	CASQGGSGNTIYF	TGTGCCTCACAGGGGGGCTCTGGAAACACCATATATTTT
TRBV4-1	.	.	TRBJ1-2	CASSLSTNYGYTF	TGCGCCAGCAGCCTTAGCACTAACTATGGCTACACCTTC
TRBV4-1	.	.	TRBJ1-1	CASSQDQGLNTEAFF	TGCGCCAGCAGCCAAGATCAGGGCTTGAACACTGAAGCTTTCTTT
TRBV19	.	TRBD1	TRBJ1-5	CASSAGTEQPQHF	TGTGCCAGTAGTGCCGGGACAGAGCAGCCCCAGCATTTT
TRBV4-1	.	TRBD1	TRBJ2-4	CASSHGLQGARAKNIQYF	TGCGCCAGCAGCCACGGACTACAGGGGGCAAGGGCCAAAAACATTCAGTACTTC
TRBV7-6	.	TRBD2	TRBJ2-3	CASSLTRDRTGTSGVTDTQYF	TGTGCCAGCAGCTTAACCAGGGACCGTACCGGGACTAGCGGGGTTACAGATACGCAGTATTTT
TRBV3-1/TRBV3-2	.	TRBD1	TRBJ1-5	CASSQVPTGLPQHF	TGTGCCAGCAGCCAAGTCCCGACAGGGCTGCCCCAGCATTTT
TRBV4-1	.	TRBD2	TRBJ2-1	CASSPPAGGYNEQFF	TGCGCCAGCAGCCCCCCAGCGGGGGGATACAATGAGCAGTTCTTC
TRBV5-1	few	.	TRBJ1-3	CASSLGLSGSGNTIYF	TGCGCCAGCAGCTTGGGCCTATCAGGGTCTGGAAACACCATATATTTT
TRBV5-8	once	TRBD1	TRBJ1-5	CASSEGQGDLSNQPQHF	TGTGCCAGCAGCGAGGGACAGGGGGATCTTAGCAATCAGCCCCAGCATTTT
TRBV7-9	.	.	TRBJ1-2	CASRPSGGDYGYTF	TGTGCCAGCAGACCCTCGGGAGGCGACTATGGCTACACCTTC
TRBV10-1	.	TRBD1	TRBJ2-3	CASRAGQGTSTDTQYF	TGCGCCAGCAGAGCCGGACAGGGAACTAGCACAGATACGCAGTATTTT
TRBV5-6	.	.	TRBJ1-2	CASSLGRHTLSNYGYTF	TGTGCCAGCAGCTTGGGACGACACACGCTATCTAACTATGGCTACACCTTC
TRBV10-3	.	.	TRBJ2-3	CAISEAGPASTDTQYF	TGTGCCATCAGTGAGGCGGGACCGGCTAGCACAGATACGCAGTATTTT
TRBV6-5	.	.	TRBJ1-1	CASTQLGKEMEAFF	TGTGCCAGCACACAACTCGGGAAGGAGATGGAAGCTTTCTTT
TRBV5-1	.	.	TRBJ1-2	CASSLEFTAGYTF	TGCGCCAGCAGCTTGGAGTTCACCGCGGGCTACACCTTC
TRBV5-6	.	.	TRBJ2-2	CASSLLPGELFF	TGTGCCAGCAGCTTGCTCCCCGGGGAGCTGTTTTTT
TRBV19	.	TRBD1	TRBJ1-2	CASSIDNQGARNGYTF	TGTGCCAGTAGTATAGATAACCAGGGGGCGCGTAATGGCTACACCTTC
TRBV19	.	.	TRBJ1-2	CASSGRDLPNYGYTF	TGTGCCAGTAGTGGGCGGGACTTGCCGAACTATGGCTACACCTTC
TRBV6-5	.	.	TRBJ1-1	CASSYSYGGSTEAFF	TGTGCCAGCAGTTACTCGTATGGGGGCTCCACTGAAGCTTTCTTT
TRBV27	.	.	TRBJ2-3	CASREIFTDTQYF	TGTGCCAGCAGGGAGATTTTCACAGATACGCAGTATTTT